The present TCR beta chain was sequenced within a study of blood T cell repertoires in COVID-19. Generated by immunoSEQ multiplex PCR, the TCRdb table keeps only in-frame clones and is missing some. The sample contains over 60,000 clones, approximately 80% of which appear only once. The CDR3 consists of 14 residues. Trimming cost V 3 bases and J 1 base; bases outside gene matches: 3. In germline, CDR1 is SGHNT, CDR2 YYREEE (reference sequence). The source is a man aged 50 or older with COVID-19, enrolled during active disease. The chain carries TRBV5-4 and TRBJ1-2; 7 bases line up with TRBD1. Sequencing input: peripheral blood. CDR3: CASSSTGDNYGYTF. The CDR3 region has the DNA TGTGCCAGCAGCTCCACAGGGGATAACTATGGCTACACCTTC.